The source of this T cell receptor (beta chain) is a study of identical twins. Study-wide findings and caveats: Fewer insertions marked abundant cord blood beta clonotypes; young adult naive trended weakly, memory not at all. Zero-insertion findings could be partly confounded by invariant cells (MAIT and iNKT cells).

Template switching introduced a universal primer site, and the cDNA bore unique molecular identifiers. Each CDR3 protein is one row after TCRdb ran MiXCR on the 5' RACE reads. The sample has approximately 690,000 distinct CDR3 sequences, roughly 6% seen once. Trimming took 6 bases from V and 5 from J; bases not matched to a gene: 5. Germline V lookup: CDR1 MNHEY, CDR2 SVGAGI. The CDR3 covers 13 residues. This clonotype was seen repeatedly, ten times or more. The antigen is undetermined. Healthy Caucasians provided all donations. Sequencing input: naive T cells sorted from blood. This chain uses TRBV6-5 with TRBJ1-1; 8 positions agree with TRBD1. The sequence was obtained from a man between 18 and 35 years old in good health. The CDR3 reads CASSSGGGTEAFF. Here the CDR3 DNA reads TGTGCCAGCAGCTCAGGGGGCGGAACTGAAGCTTTCTTT.